This T cell receptor beta chain was recovered during a study of T cell responses to AZD1222 COVID-19 vaccine. General study points: The repertoires were collected only after the peak T cell response. At study baseline, merely more than 5 AZD1222 recipients were seropositive. With dominance at 160-218 and 743-854, vaccine-associated CD4 TCRs spanned spike. Elevations in Spike-specific TCR breadth and depth followed administration of two AZD1222 doses.

Germline CDR1 reads MDHEN; CDR2 reads SYDVKM. V lost 2 bases, J lost 7 bases, and 14 bases lay in between. CDR3 length: 14 residues. Remarks on this clone: Antigen: not known.

Sequencing used immunoSEQ multiplex PCR; TCRdb keeps in-frame clones, though not all of them. Here the sample spans 190,000 or so clones, 80% to 95% being singletons. The TCR was taken from an adult who received the AZD1222 COVID-19 vaccine. Source: peripheral blood, taken 28 days after the second AZD1222 dose. The chain carries TRBV28 and TRBJ1-1; possible D gene TRBD1, 5 bases. The CDR3 nucleotides are TGTGCCAGCAGTTTAGCGCTTGCGGGGGTTGAAGCTTTCTTT. Translated, it gives CASSLALAGVEAFF.